A selection of T cell receptor beta chains follows, all from one sample in a study of resident and recirculating memory T cells in vitiligo. The assay was immunoSEQ multiplex PCR, and TCRdb's table has in-frame clones only and misses some. The sample shows approximately 69,000 clones, approximately 90% of them seen only once. The sample consisted of blood. The receptor set was obtained from a male donor with vitiligo. Both conserved end residues are part of each CDR3. Fields, in order: J gene, V gene, D gene, clone size, CDR3 protein, CDR3 DNA. D genes are given only for firm matches. Clone size is shown for a subset of rows, as once, few, many or a class of expanded clone.

J gene: TRBJ2-7
V gene: TRBV29-1
D gene: TRBD1
clone size: -
CDR3 protein: CSVARDRNYEQYF
CDR3 DNA: TGCAGCGTTGCCCGGGACAGGAACTACGAGCAGTACTTC

J gene: TRBJ2-6
V gene: TRBV28
D gene: TRBD1
clone size: -
CDR3 protein: CASHRDRTSGANVLTF
CDR3 DNA: TGTGCCAGCCATCGGGACAGAACTTCTGGGGCCAACGTCCTGACTTTC

J gene: TRBJ2-5
V gene: TRBV4-1
D gene: TRBD1
clone size: -
CDR3 protein: CASSHSGQGGGRETQYF
CDR3 DNA: TGCGCCAGCAGCCATTCCGGACAGGGAGGAGGGAGGGAGACCCAGTACTTC

J gene: TRBJ2-5
V gene: TRBV11-2
D gene: TRBD2
clone size: -
CDR3 protein: CASSLGYRLAGGPQETQYF
CDR3 DNA: TGTGCCAGCAGCTTAGGATACCGACTAGCGGGGGGGCCACAAGAGACCCAGTACTTC

J gene: TRBJ2-7
V gene: TRBV29-1
D gene: TRBD1
clone size: -
CDR3 protein: CSVSGTGAGDEQYF
CDR3 DNA: TGCAGCGTCTCCGGGACAGGGGCAGGGGACGAGCAGTACTTC

J gene: TRBJ2-7
V gene: TRBV10-2
D gene: TRBD1
clone size: -
CDR3 protein: CASSGPDREFYEQYF
CDR3 DNA: TGCGCCAGCAGTGGCCCGGACAGGGAATTCTACGAGCAGTACTTC

J gene: TRBJ2-2
V gene: TRBV11-3
D gene: TRBD2
clone size: -
CDR3 protein: CASSPLAGDTTGELFF
CDR3 DNA: TGTGCCAGCAGCCCCCTAGCGGGGGATACCACCGGGGAGCTGTTTTTT

J gene: TRBJ2-7
V gene: TRBV7-2
D gene: TRBD1
clone size: -
CDR3 protein: CASRSDRATGEQYF
CDR3 DNA: TGTGCCAGCCGAAGCGACAGGGCAACGGGCGAGCAGTACTTC

J gene: TRBJ2-7
V gene: TRBV14
D gene: -
clone size: -
CDR3 protein: CASSQDGRYEQYF
CDR3 DNA: TGTGCCAGCAGCCAAGATGGCCGTTACGAGCAGTACTTC

J gene: TRBJ2-1
V gene: TRBV7-2
D gene: TRBD1
clone size: -
CDR3 protein: CASSWDRSYNEQFF
CDR3 DNA: TGTGCCAGCAGCTGGGACAGGTCCTACAATGAGCAGTTCTTC

J gene: TRBJ1-5
V gene: TRBV7-2
D gene: -
clone size: -
CDR3 protein: CASSLAGGGGSRGQPQHF
CDR3 DNA: TGTGCCAGCAGCTTAGCGGGTGGGGGGGGCTCCCGTGGGCAGCCCCAGCATTTT

J gene: TRBJ2-3
V gene: TRBV5-1
D gene: TRBD2
clone size: -
CDR3 protein: CASSLALAGDTDTQYF
CDR3 DNA: TGCGCCAGCAGCTTGGCCCTAGCGGGGGACACAGATACGCAGTATTTT

J gene: TRBJ2-1
V gene: TRBV27
D gene: TRBD1
clone size: -
CDR3 protein: CASSLDRDSYNEQFF
CDR3 DNA: TGTGCCAGCAGTTTGGACAGGGATAGCTACAATGAGCAGTTCTTC

J gene: TRBJ1-2
V gene: TRBV19
D gene: -
clone size: -
CDR3 protein: CASSSDNYGYTF
CDR3 DNA: TGTGCCAGTAGTTCAGATAACTATGGCTACACCTTC

J gene: TRBJ2-2
V gene: TRBV6-5
D gene: -
clone size: many
CDR3 protein: CASSYSGDSTGELFF
CDR3 DNA: TGTGCCAGCAGTTACTCGGGGGACTCCACCGGGGAGCTGTTTTTT

J gene: TRBJ2-2
V gene: TRBV19
D gene: TRBD1
clone size: -
CDR3 protein: CASRGTGGTGELFF
CDR3 DNA: TGTGCCAGTAGGGGGACAGGGGGCACCGGGGAGCTGTTTTTT

J gene: TRBJ2-1
V gene: TRBV9
D gene: -
clone size: -
CDR3 protein: CASSVAGETYNEQFF
CDR3 DNA: TGTGCCAGCAGCGTAGCGGGGGAAACCTACAATGAGCAGTTCTTC

J gene: TRBJ2-5
V gene: TRBV4-3
D gene: -
clone size: -
CDR3 protein: CASSQTSGGYSLGTGQETQYF
CDR3 DNA: TGCGCCAGCAGCCAAACGTCCGGCGGGTACAGTCTAGGAACAGGGCAAGAGACCCAGTACTTC

J gene: TRBJ2-5
V gene: TRBV18
D gene: TRBD2
clone size: -
CDR3 protein: CASSPRSGGQETQYF
CDR3 DNA: TGTGCCAGCTCACCCCGAAGCGGGGGGCAAGAGACCCAGTACTTC

J gene: TRBJ2-1
V gene: TRBV12-5
D gene: TRBD2
clone size: -
CDR3 protein: CASGLVIGGLAGERGSNEQFF
CDR3 DNA: TGTGCTAGTGGTTTGGTAATAGGGGGACTAGCGGGGGAACGGGGCTCCAATGAGCAGTTCTTC

J gene: TRBJ2-3
V gene: TRBV18
D gene: TRBD2
clone size: -
CDR3 protein: CASSYGLENSTDTQYF
CDR3 DNA: TGTGCCAGCTCCTACGGACTAGAAAACTCCACAGATACGCAGTATTTT

J gene: TRBJ1-5
V gene: TRBV20-1
D gene: -
clone size: -
CDR3 protein: CSARGGQPQHF
CDR3 DNA: TGCAGTGCTAGAGGAGGCCAGCCCCAGCATTTT

J gene: TRBJ2-3
V gene: TRBV29-1
D gene: -
clone size: -
CDR3 protein: CSVEDWRGPSTDTQYF
CDR3 DNA: TGCAGCGTTGAAGATTGGAGGGGACCTAGCACAGATACGCAGTATTTT

J gene: TRBJ1-4
V gene: TRBV5-1
D gene: -
clone size: -
CDR3 protein: CASSLTPGGWTRGEKLFF
CDR3 DNA: TGCGCCAGCAGCTTAACCCCCGGGGGATGGACTAGAGGGGAAAAACTGTTTTTT

J gene: TRBJ1-1
V gene: TRBV18
D gene: TRBD1
clone size: -
CDR3 protein: CASSPDRASTEAFF
CDR3 DNA: TGTGCCAGCTCACCAGACAGGGCCAGCACTGAAGCTTTCTTT

J gene: TRBJ2-1
V gene: TRBV19
D gene: TRBD2
clone size: -
CDR3 protein: CASSVSASGGRTEQFF
CDR3 DNA: TGTGCCAGTAGTGTCTCCGCTAGCGGGGGGCGTACTGAGCAGTTCTTC

J gene: TRBJ1-1
V gene: TRBV11-2
D gene: -
clone size: few
CDR3 protein: CASSLRGRTEAFF
CDR3 DNA: TGTGCCAGCAGCTTAAGAGGGAGAACTGAAGCTTTCTTT

J gene: TRBJ2-7
V gene: TRBV27
D gene: -
clone size: -
CDR3 protein: CASSLVGASSYEQYF
CDR3 DNA: TGTGCCAGCAGTTTAGTGGGCGCCAGCTCCTACGAGCAGTACTTC

J gene: TRBJ1-5
V gene: TRBV6-6
D gene: -
clone size: -
CDR3 protein: CASSGGARDQPQHF
CDR3 DNA: TGTGCCAGCAGTGGGGGGGCGAGGGATCAGCCCCAGCATTTT

J gene: TRBJ1-2
V gene: TRBV5-8
D gene: -
clone size: -
CDR3 protein: CASSLGRQLAIYGYTF
CDR3 DNA: TGTGCCAGCAGCTTGGGCCGACAGCTTGCAATCTATGGCTACACCTTC

J gene: TRBJ2-7
V gene: TRBV30
D gene: -
clone size: -
CDR3 protein: CAWTGPTYEQYF
CDR3 DNA: TGTGCCTGGACTGGCCCGACCTACGAGCAGTACTTC

J gene: TRBJ2-7
V gene: TRBV5-4
D gene: -
clone size: -
CDR3 protein: CASSLETGLGQYF
CDR3 DNA: TGTGCCAGCAGCTTAGAGACAGGCCTAGGTCAGTACTTC

J gene: TRBJ2-5
V gene: TRBV7-2
D gene: -
clone size: -
CDR3 protein: CATKRLDQETQYF
CDR3 DNA: TGTGCCACCAAAAGACTAGATCAAGAGACCCAGTACTTC

J gene: TRBJ1-4
V gene: TRBV9
D gene: TRBD1
clone size: -
CDR3 protein: CASSGGTGYEKLFF
CDR3 DNA: TGTGCCAGCAGCGGGGGGACAGGGTATGAAAAACTGTTTTTT

J gene: TRBJ1-4
V gene: TRBV7-9
D gene: -
clone size: -
CDR3 protein: CASSLGQKEKLFF
CDR3 DNA: TGTGCCAGCAGCTTAGGGCAGAAGGAAAAACTGTTTTTT

J gene: TRBJ2-5
V gene: TRBV7-2
D gene: -
clone size: -
CDR3 protein: CASSYTGQETQYF
CDR3 DNA: TGTGCCAGCAGCTATACAGGGCAAGAGACCCAGTACTTC

J gene: TRBJ1-5
V gene: TRBV19
D gene: -
clone size: -
CDR3 protein: CASSQGTSNQPQHF
CDR3 DNA: TGTGCCAGTAGTCAGGGAACTAGCAATCAGCCCCAGCATTTT

J gene: TRBJ1-2
V gene: TRBV6-1
D gene: -
clone size: -
CDR3 protein: CASSGLGGGRYGYTF
CDR3 DNA: TGTGCCAGCAGTGGTCTTGGCGGGGGTCGGTATGGCTACACCTTC

J gene: TRBJ1-1
V gene: TRBV28
D gene: TRBD1
clone size: few
CDR3 protein: CASSQWAWGQVVLQAFF
CDR3 DNA: TGTGCCAGCAGTCAATGGGCCTGGGGACAGGTAGTGTTACAAGCTTTCTTT

J gene: TRBJ2-1
V gene: TRBV7-3
D gene: TRBD2
clone size: -
CDR3 protein: CASSLTSGGFNEQFF
CDR3 DNA: TGTGCCAGCAGCTTAACTAGCGGGGGGTTTAATGAGCAGTTCTTC

J gene: TRBJ2-7
V gene: TRBV14
D gene: TRBD1
clone size: -
CDR3 protein: CASSHLRDRVDEQYF
CDR3 DNA: TGTGCCAGCAGCCACCTCCGGGACAGGGTCGACGAGCAGTACTTC

J gene: TRBJ2-7
V gene: TRBV29-1
D gene: TRBD1
clone size: -
CDR3 protein: CSALRDRHEEQYF
CDR3 DNA: TGCAGCGCCCTCCGGGACAGGCATGAAGAGCAGTACTTC

J gene: TRBJ1-2
V gene: TRBV25-1
D gene: TRBD1
clone size: -
CDR3 protein: CASSDSTGDGGYTF
CDR3 DNA: TGTGCCAGCAGTGATTCGACAGGGGACGGCGGCTACACCTTC